These 14 T cell receptor beta chains were sequenced from one sample in a study of glioma-infiltrating T cells after dendritic cell vaccination. The time point is: after dendritic cell vaccination, including at tumor progression/relapse. Only in-frame clones appear in the TCRdb table, and some are missing; sequencing was by immunoSEQ multiplex PCR. The table includes around 87,000 clones, around 83% detected once. Sequences were derived from blood, sampled after dendritic cell vaccination. The receptors stem from a human donor with glioblastoma.

The rearrangement joins TRBV9 to TRBJ2-5; no clear D gene. The V gene lost 0 bases and the J gene lost 5 bases, with 11 bases spanning the gap. CDR3 length: 14 residues. From germline, CDR1 is SGDLS and CDR2 YYNGEE. CDR3 residues: CASSVGLLDETQYF. CDR3 bases: TGTGCCAGCAGCGTAGGACTCTTAGACGAGACCCAGTACTTC.

The chain combines TRBV19 with TRBJ1-1; the match to TRBD1 covers 8 bases. The CDR3 contains 17 residues. V was pared by 5 bases and J by 6 bases, with 17 bases of the junction left unmatched. Germline values: CDR1 LNHDA, CDR2 SQIVND (reference sequence). The CDR3 protein is CASSQGALNPRDAEAFF. CDR3 nucleotides: TGTGCCAGTAGTCAGGGGGCGCTTAATCCTCGGGACGCTGAAGCTTTCTTT.

This chain links TRBV6-5 with TRBJ2-1, with D unclear. V dropped 8 bases and J dropped 10 bases, with 15 bases sitting between them. The V gene's germline CDR1 is MNHEY and CDR2 SVGAGI. CDR3 length: 12 residues. DNA of the CDR3: TGTGCCAGCTTTAAGGAGAAAGGCGAGCAGTTCTTC. It encodes CASFKEKGEQFF.

This clone has just a few counts. This sample includes further DNA sequences coding for the same CDR3. V and J are TRBV5-1 and TRBJ2-7, with 7 nucleotides matching TRBD2. Trimming took 0 bases from V and 0 from J; bases not matched to a gene: 0. The length of the CDR3 is 14 residues. Germline loops: CDR1 SGHRS, CDR2 YFSETQ. The CDR3 DNA follows: TGCGCCAGCAGCTTGGCGGGGGGCTCCTACGAGCAGTACTTC. Amino acids: CASSLAGGSYEQYF. Full variable domain (rest looked up from reference TRBV5-1 and TRBJ2-7): KAGVTQTPRYLIKTRGQQVTLSCSPISGHRSVSWYQQTPGQGLQFLFEYFSETQRNKGNFPGRFSGRQFSNSRSEMNVSTLELGDSALYLCASSLAGGSYEQYFGPGTRLTVT.

The chain combines TRBV5-5 with TRBJ2-1; tentatively, D is TRBD1 (6 bases). The CDR3 has 15 residues. CDR1 SGHKS and CDR2 YYEKEE come from the germline V gene (reference sequence). Trimming left V 4 bases short and J 4 bases short, with 15 bases between. Written as DNA, the CDR3 is TGTGCCAGCAGCCGGACGGGGCAGGGGTACAATGAGCAGTTCTTC. Encoded protein: CASSRTGQGYNEQFF.

This clone was recorded only once. The chain recombines TRBV6-6 with TRBJ2-1, with a possible D match to TRBD1 (6 bases). Germline V gives CDR1 MNHNY, CDR2 SVGAGI (reference sequence). The ends were cut back, 4 bases at V and 8 bases at J, with 12 bases in the middle. The CDR3 spans 13 residues. CDR3 nucleotide sequence: TGTGCCAGCAGTTCGGGACATTTCGATGAGCAGTTCTTC. Protein product: CASSSGHFDEQFF.

In its sample, this clone was seen once. The chain has TRBV19 and TRBJ1-1; 7 bases fit TRBD1. CDR1 LNHDA and CDR2 SQIVND come from the germline V gene (reference sequence). V lost 4 bases to trimming and J lost 0 bases; unmatched junction nucleotides: 5. The CDR3 totals 15 residues. This CDR3 is CASSSTGVMNTEAFF. CDR3 nucleotide sequence: TGTGCCAGTAGTAGTACAGGGGTAATGAACACTGAAGCTTTCTTT.

The J gene is TRBJ1-1, the V gene TRBV5-6; D not resolved. The CDR3 length is 15 residues. Looked up from germline, CDR1 is SGHDT and CDR2 is YYEEEE. Trimming cost V 1 base and J 1 base, with 11 bases left between them. The CDR3 region is CASSLKGGGNTEAFF. The CDR3 DNA is TGTGCCAGCAGCTTGAAAGGTGGAGGGAACACTGAAGCTTTCTTT.

This rearrangement joins TRBV6-1 to TRBJ2-7, with 9 bases that match TRBD1. There are 14 residues in the CDR3. Trimming took 4 bases from V and 4 from J; bases not matched to a gene: 5. Germline assignment: CDR1 MNHNS and CDR2 SASEGT. Written as DNA, the CDR3 is TGTGCCAGCAGTGTAACAGGGGGCGGGTACGAGCAGTACTTC. Translated: CASSVTGGGYEQYF.

This chain links TRBV5-6 with TRBJ1-5, with D maybe TRBD1 (6 bases). Germline CDR1 reads SGHDT; CDR2 reads YYEEEE. The CDR3 runs to 16 residues. Trimming removed 1 base from V and 1 base from J, with 12 bases in between. The CDR3 nucleotides are TGTGCCAGCAGCTTGTATGGCAGGGGAAGCAATCAGCCCCAGCATTTT. Its protein is CASSLYGRGSNQPQHF.

The chain is built from TRBV19 and TRBJ2-2, with TRBD1 matching over 7 bases. Trimming at V came to 5 bases and at J to 2 bases, leaving 11 bases not matched to a gene. Looked up from germline, CDR1 is LNHDA and CDR2 is SQIVND (reference sequence). The CDR3 consists of 17 residues. CDR3 in amino acids: CASSFQLTGLNTGELFF. Written as DNA, the CDR3 is TGTGCCAGTAGTTTCCAATTGACAGGGCTTAACACCGGGGAGCTGTTTTTT.

The chain combines TRBV19 with TRBJ1-2; D not resolved. CDR3 size: 13 residues. V was cut by 1 base and J by 2 bases, with 5 bases left in between. Germline CDR1 reads LNHDA; CDR2 reads SQIVND (reference sequence). Written as DNA, the CDR3 is TGTGCCAGTAGTATAGGGGAGAACTATGGCTACACCTTC. Encoded protein: CASSIGENYGYTF.

V gene TRBV30 combines with J gene TRBJ1-1; D might be TRBD1 (6 bases). Trimming removed 0 bases at V and 0 bases at J, with 14 bases between. From germline, CDR1 is GTSNPN and CDR2 SVGIG (reference sequence). The CDR3 is 16 residues long. CDR3 coding DNA: TGTGCCTGGAGTGTATCCTTCACAGGGTTGAACACTGAAGCTTTCTTT. Translating gives CAWSVSFTGLNTEAFF.

The rearrangement uses TRBV29-1 and TRBJ1-1, with 10 bases that match TRBD1. The junction had 5 bases not matched to a gene; V was cut back by 2 bases and J by 8 bases. CDR1 SQVTM and CDR2 ANQGSEA come from the germline V gene. CDR3 length: 13 residues. CDR3 amino acids: CSVEPTGGEEAFF. CDR3 nucleotide sequence: TGCAGCGTTGAACCGACAGGGGGCGAAGAAGCTTTCTTT.